This TCR beta chain derives from a study of blood T cell repertoires in COVID-19 (dated by TCRdb to the early 2020s). About the study as a whole: Collaborator samples came from the United States, Italy and Spain and covered acute and convalescent phases of COVID-19. A de-identified subject ID, COVID-19 status, age in years and sex were almost always included in the sample metadata. The prospective study material was composed of cDNA or gDNA derived from T cells, B-cell-depleted T cells, or PBMCs. Where HLA class I and class II types were available, the types were taken from metadata supplied by the sample provider, not from assay-based typing. The samples were drawn from two sources: the first 160 participants of the ongoing ImmuneRACE study, and approximately 1,300 subjects contributed by 6 global collaborators. Subjects who had been exposed to COVID-19, were actively infected with it, or had recovered from it provided the deeply sampled blood TCRbeta repertoires that made up the dataset. A freely available public database, intended as a resource for researchers studying the immune response to SARS-CoV-2, is where the repertoires were released. Study-wide conclusions, independent of this receptor: Clinical and demographic metadata were provided uncurated, with the amount varying by source and participant.

In regard to this clone: This receptor's antigen is unknown. There are no base qualities to consult, and no much larger clone falls within one base.

The germline V gene specifies MNHNS as CDR1 and SASEGT as CDR2. The CDR3 covers 15 residues, taking in both the cysteine and the phenylalanine. The retained sequence is limited to the CDR3, 45 bases, with the frame set at the first base. Deletion took 3 bases off V and 2 bases off J, with a span of 14 bases between the germline ends. TCRbeta CDR3 regions were amplified from genomic DNA by means of the immunoSEQ Assay, a bias-controlled multiplex PCR. The original pipeline was this. The number of nucleated cells in each sample was estimated from the amplification of reference gene primers within the assay. To quantify the absolute abundance of each unique TCRbeta CDR3 rearrangement, sequence reads were collapsed and filtered. Productive Simpson clonality was computed per sample as the square root of Simpson's diversity index over productive rearrangements. TCRdb holds this immuneACCESS table with in-frame rearrangements only. Some clones are missing; in checked studies, unresolved V genes explain under half, and the rest has no known cause. The V and J calls and clone size were taken over from that table, and D and trimming were inferred from the DNA. Recorded for this sample are 30,000 to 40,000 clones; 85% of them occurred a single time. The ten largest make up approximately 16% of the sample.

Each collaborating institution followed its own protocols to collect whole blood in K2EDTA tubes. For TCRbeta analysis, collaborators shipped samples as frozen whole blood, isolated PBMCs, or DNA extracted from either of those sample types. Material: peripheral blood. The receptor's source is a woman aged 60-75 years with active COVID-19. The rearranged chain carries TRBV6-1 and TRBJ2-7; the best D guess is TRBD2, with 6 bases matching. CDR3 reads: CASSEWGETTYEQYF. The sequenced DNA is TGTGCCAGCAGTGAGTGGGGGGAAACGACCTACGAGCAGTACTTC.